This T cell receptor (beta chain) originates from a study of blood T cell repertoires in COVID-19. Turning to the study itself: In each case, the material was cDNA or gDNA derived from T cells, B-cell-depleted T cells, or PBMCs.

Generated by immunoSEQ multiplex PCR, the TCRdb table keeps only in-frame clones and is missing some. The sample lists around 290,000 clones, about 89% occurring once. Sequencing used peripheral blood. The sequence was obtained from a woman in her forties or fifties who had recovered from COVID-19.

CDR3 region: CASSLDRLENSPLHF. In DNA, the CDR3 is TGCGCCAGCAGCTTAGACAGGCTAGAGAATTCACCCCTCCACTTT. The rearrangement joins TRBV5-1 to TRBJ1-6; D possibly corresponds to TRBD1 (6 bases). The V and J ends lost 2 bases and 7 bases respectively, with 13 bases between them. This CDR3 region has 15 residues. Germline V gene data show CDR1 as SGHRS and CDR2 as YFSETQ.